What follows are 28 T cell receptor beta chains derived from one specimen sequenced in a study of T cells after yellow fever vaccination. TCRdb redid the calling of the 5' RACE reads with MiXCR, one entry per CDR3 protein. The repertoire holds about 170,000 distinct CDR3 sequences, approximately 10% seen once, with 35% to 45% in the top ten. The material was CD8+ T cells sorted from PBMCs, obtained 15 days after the yellow fever booster vaccination. The origin of the receptors is a man younger than 30 who received the YFV17D yellow fever vaccine.

This clonotype was observed a handful of times. V usage is TRBV6-6 and J usage is TRBJ2-5, with D possibly being TRBD2 (5 bases). The CDR3 extends over 13 amino acids. Germline V gene data show CDR1 as MNHNY and CDR2 as SVGAGI (reference sequence). V gave up 2 bases and J gave up 4 bases, with 8 bases separating them. CDR3 amino acids: CASSYGEGETQYF. The CDR3 DNA reads as TGTGCCAGCAGTTACGGTGAGGGAGAGACCCAGTACTTC.

In its sample, this clonotype was seen many times. The genes are TRBV12-3 or TRBV12-4 and TRBJ2-2; D is ambiguous. Trimming removed 4 bases from V and 5 bases from J, with 5 bases in between. The CDR3 loop spans 12 amino acids. CDR3 bases: TGTGCCAGCAGTTCTGGTACCGGGGAGCTGTTTTTT. This translates into CASSSGTGELFF.

This clonotype was seen more than once but under ten times. The rearrangement links TRBV11-3 to TRBJ2-3, with TRBD2 identical over 15 bases. This CDR3 is 17 amino acids long. Germline-derived CDR1 and CDR2 are SGHNT and YENEEA. J lost 4 bases, V lost 4 bases, and 6 bases had no gene match. The CDR3 protein is CASSSRTSGGAPDTQYF. The CDR3 DNA reads TGTGCCAGCAGCTCCAGGACTAGCGGGGGGGCACCAGATACGCAGTATTTT.

The chain couples TRBV12-3 or TRBV12-4 to TRBJ2-3, with D perhaps TRBD1 (6 bases). V lost 3 bases, J lost 0 bases, and 13 bases lay in between. The CDR3 has 16 amino acids. The CDR3 loop reads CASSFPWGHSTDTQYF. In nucleotides, the CDR3 is TGTGCCAGCAGTTTTCCGTGGGGACATAGCACAGATACGCAGTATTTT.

This clonotype has at least ten counts. The chain carries TRBV4-3 and TRBJ2-2; TRBD2 might be the D (7 bases). The germline V gene has CDR1 LGHNA and CDR2 YSLEER. The CDR3 runs to 15 residues. V was pared by 0 bases and J by 6 bases, with 11 bases between. This CDR3 reads CASSQDRGGAGELFF. DNA of the CDR3: TGCGCCAGCAGCCAAGATAGAGGGGGGGCCGGGGAGCTGTTTTTT.

This clonotype was picked up many times. The chain links TRBV7-8 to TRBJ2-3, with 11 bases identical to TRBD2. In germline, CDR1 is SGHVS, CDR2 FQNEAQ. V lost 8 bases and J lost 5; bases outside the gene matches: 6. The CDR3 covers 14 residues. The chain's CDR3 is CASGLAGLRDTQYF. CDR3 in DNA: TGTGCCAGCGGACTAGCGGGTTTAAGAGATACGCAGTATTTT.

This clonotype was counted between two and nine times. CDR3 nucleotide sequence: TGCAGCGTTTCCGGTCTCGACTATGGCTACACCTTC. Its protein is CSVSGLDYGYTF. J is TRBJ1-2 and V is TRBV29-1; no firm D call. CDR1 and CDR2 (germline): SQVTM, ANQGSEA. The CDR3 runs to 12 residues. V was clipped by 5 bases and J by 3 bases, with 10 bases between them.

The chain joins TRBV7-3 to TRBJ1-1; perhaps TRBD1 as D (6 bases). Germline V CDR1 and CDR2: SGHTA, FQGTGA. Deletions cut 8 bases from V and 4 bases from J, with 14 bases between. The length of the CDR3 is 13 residues. This CDR3 is CASGAGAGTEAFF. The CDR3 DNA sequence: TGTGCCAGCGGCGCGGGGGCCGGCACTGAAGCTTTCTTT. The whole variable domain, remainder taken from reference TRBV7-3 and TRBJ1-1, is GAGVSQTPSNKVTEKGKYVELRCDPISGHTALYWYRQSLGQGPEFLIYFQGTGAADDSGLPNDRFFAVRPEGSVSTLKIQRTERGDSAVYLCASGAGAGTEAFFGQGTRLTVV.

In nucleotides, the CDR3 is TGTGCCAGCAGCCAAGAGGTGCGGGGGGCGCGCACCGGGGAGCTGTTTTTT. It yields the protein CASSQEVRGARTGELFF. The rearrangement joins TRBV3-1 to TRBJ2-2, with 8 bases aligning to TRBD2. The CDR3 loop spans 17 amino acids. Trimming at V came to 0 bases and at J to 4 bases, leaving 7 bases not matched to a gene. Per germline, CDR1 LGHDT and CDR2 YNNKEL (reference sequence).

This clonotype was counted many times. The chain carries TRBV12-3 or TRBV12-4 and TRBJ2-7; D not certain. Trimming shortened V by 3 bases and J by 0 bases, and 9 bases separated the two germline ends. This CDR3 comprises 14 residues. The CDR3 coding sequence is TGTGCCAGCAGTTTGACTTCCGCCTCCTACGAGCAGTACTTC. This encodes CASSLTSASYEQYF.

The chain joins TRBV2 to TRBJ2-3; 8 bases map to TRBD1. V was clipped by 9 bases and J by 6 bases; unmatched bases: 11. Germline CDR1 and CDR2: SNHLY and FYNNEI. CDR3 length: 14 residues. The CDR3 DNA reads TGTGCCAGTACACCGGGACAGGTTAGCGATACGCAGTATTTT. Its protein product is CASTPGQVSDTQYF.

The chain joins TRBV5-1 to TRBJ1-2; no firm D call. There are 14 residues in the CDR3. Trimming stripped 3 bases from V and 5 bases from J, with 14 bases between. Germline loops: CDR1 SGHRS, CDR2 YFSETQ. The CDR3 DNA is TGCGCCAGCAGCTCCACGAACGGGAAGTATGGCTACACCTTC. Translation gives CASSSTNGKYGYTF.

This clonotype was recorded many times. The gene calls are TRBV4-3 and TRBJ2-2; the D gene is possibly TRBD2 (7 bases). V was shortened by 0 bases and J by 5 bases, with 13 bases between the two germline ends. Germline CDR1 reads LGHNA; CDR2 reads YSLEER. This CDR3 spans 16 amino acids. DNA of the CDR3: TGCGCCAGCAGCCAAGAGTGGGGGGGCTGGACCGGGGAGCTGTTTTTT. It codes for CASSQEWGGWTGELFF.

This clonotype was detected only a few times. The chain has TRBV29-1 and TRBJ1-2; 7 bases fit TRBD1. This CDR3 is 12 amino acids long. CDR1 and CDR2 from the germline V gene are SQVTM and ANQGSEA. The V gene end was trimmed by 6 bases and the J gene end by 4 bases; junction bases not matched to a gene: 5. CDR3 DNA: TGCAGCGTCAACAGGGGTGGCTATGGCTACACCTTC. Protein: CSVNRGGYGYTF. Based on the CDR3 plus reference TRBV29-1 and TRBJ1-2, the full variable domain is SAVISQKPSRDICQRGTSLTIQCQVDSQVTMMFWYRQQPGQSLTLIATANQGSEATYESGFVIDKFPISRPNLTFSTLTVSNMSPEDSSIYLCSVNRGGYGYTFGSGTRLTVV.

The V call is TRBV7-2, the J call TRBJ2-5; D ambiguous. This CDR3 has 14 amino acids. Per germline, CDR1 SGHTA and CDR2 FQGNSA. V gave up 1 base and J gave up 5 bases, with 11 bases separating them. The CDR3 bases are TGTGCCAGCAGCTTAGGGTTCGGGTGGGAGACCCAGTACTTC. This sequence encodes CASSLGFGWETQYF.

Only a few counts were recorded for this clonotype. J is TRBJ1-4 and V is TRBV7-9; D might be TRBD1 (5 bases). Germline V gene sequence: CDR1 SEHNR, CDR2 FQNEAQ (reference sequence). CDR3 length equals 14 residues. Trimming left V 5 bases short and J 12 bases short, with 19 bases between. The CDR3 sequence is CASSPPVGTRQLFF. For the CDR3, the DNA is TGTGCCAGCAGCCCTCCCGTCGGGACGCGACAACTGTTTTTT.

This clonotype occurred a few times. The rearrangement joins TRBV25-1 to TRBJ2-5, with TRBD1 identical over 9 bases. The CDR3 is 15 amino acids. V shed 0 bases, J shed 4 bases, and the junction held 3 bases outside the gene matches. CDR1 is MGHDK and CDR2 is SYGVNS in the germline V gene. CDR3 nucleotides: TGTGCCAGCAGTGAATACGACAGGGGGAGAGAGACCCAGTACTTC. Translated, it gives CASSEYDRGRETQYF.

This clonotype occurred many times. The chain recombines TRBV9 with TRBJ2-1, with TRBD2 matching over 11 bases. The CDR3 runs to 15 residues. The J segment lost 9 bases and the V segment lost 4 bases, leaving 9 bases of the junction unmatched. Per germline, CDR1 SGDLS and CDR2 YYNGEE. CDR3 in amino acids: CASSPYVAGGGEQFF. In DNA, the CDR3 is TGTGCCAGCAGCCCCTACGTAGCGGGGGGGGGTGAGCAGTTCTTC. Full variable domain (remainder filled in from reference TRBV9 and TRBJ2-1): DSGVTQTPKHLITATGQRVTLRCSPRSGDLSVYWYQQSLDQGLQFLIQYYNGEERAKGNILERFSAQQFPDLHSELNLSSLELGDSALYFCASSPYVAGGGEQFFGPGTRLTVL.

V and J are TRBV27 and TRBJ1-5; D uncertain. Trimming took 2 bases from V and 5 from J, leaving 10 bases between them. Per the germline V gene, CDR1 is MNHEY and CDR2 is SMNVEV (reference sequence). The CDR3 is 14 amino acids. CDR3 sequence reads: CASSLGVVHQPQHF. The DNA for the CDR3 is TGTGCCAGCAGTTTAGGTGTGGTCCATCAGCCCCAGCATTTT.

In its sample, this clonotype was seen many times. The chain carries TRBV4-3 and TRBJ2-2, with 10 bases aligning to TRBD2. After removal of 0 bases from V and 5 bases from J, the junction contained 3 bases not matched to a gene. The CDR3 contains 16 residues. Germline V CDR1 and CDR2: LGHNA, YSLEER. The CDR3 nucleotides are TGCGCCAGCAGCCAAGATGCAGCGGGGGGGACCGGGGAGCTGTTTTTT. This encodes CASSQDAAGGTGELFF.

V usage is TRBV4-1 and J usage is TRBJ2-3, with 12 nucleotides matching TRBD2. This CDR3 contains 16 residues. V lost 3 bases, J lost 5 bases, and 6 bases stayed unmatched. Germline V CDR1 and CDR2: MGHRA, YSYEKL. For the CDR3, the DNA is TGCGCCAGCAGCCAGCTAGCGGGGGGGCTGGGAGATACGCAGTATTTT. Protein sequence: CASSQLAGGLGDTQYF.

This clonotype was counted a few times. The V call is TRBV6-2 or TRBV6-3, the J call TRBJ2-7; perhaps D is TRBD1 or TRBD2 (5 bases each). This CDR3 contains 14 residues. Trimming cost V 2 bases and J 6 bases, with 14 bases left between them. Germline CDR1 MNHEY, CDR2 SVGEGT. The CDR3 spells CASSYATGTVEQYV. In DNA form, the CDR3 reads TGTGCCAGCAGTTACGCGACCGGGACGGTCGAGCAGTACGTC.

The rearrangement links TRBV2 to TRBJ2-1, with D possibly being TRBD1 (5 bases). The CDR3 runs to 14 residues. Deletions cut 7 bases from V and 2 bases from J, with 12 bases between. Germline assignment: CDR1 SNHLY and CDR2 FYNNEI. The CDR3 sequence is CASKGEGAYNEQFF. In DNA, the CDR3 is TGTGCCAGCAAGGGTGAAGGGGCCTACAATGAGCAGTTCTTC.

This rearrangement joins TRBV28 to TRBJ2-3, with 11 bases lining up with TRBD2. The CDR3 is made up of 17 amino acids. The germline V gene encodes CDR1 MDHEN and CDR2 SYDVKM. J lost 1 base, V lost 5 bases, and 8 bases had no gene match. CDR3 in amino acids: CASSGTGLAGRTDTQYF. CDR3 nucleotide sequence: TGTGCCAGCAGTGGGACCGGACTAGCGGGCCGCACAGATACGCAGTATTTT.

The chain is built from TRBV7-9 and TRBJ2-2, with 9 bases aligning to TRBD1. V dropped 5 bases and J dropped 6; count of bases not matched to a gene: 7. Germline V lookup: CDR1 SEHNR, CDR2 FQNEAQ (reference sequence). The CDR3 length is 15 residues. The CDR3 spells CASSPPGQGSGELFF. The CDR3, as DNA: TGTGCCAGCAGCCCCCCGGGACAGGGCTCCGGGGAGCTGTTTTTT.

The J gene is TRBJ1-1, the V gene TRBV7-9, with 9 bases matching TRBD1. Germline V gene lookup returns CDR1 SEHNR and CDR2 FQNEAQ (reference sequence). CDR3 size: 17 residues. V lost 4 bases to trimming and J lost 7 bases; unmatched junction nucleotides: 16. CDR3 in amino acids: CASSSQDRGGYGGEAFF. The CDR3 nucleotides are TGTGCCAGCAGCTCCCAGGACAGGGGAGGTTATGGTGGTGAAGCTTTCTTT.

This chain connects TRBV6-5 to TRBJ2-1; 11 nucleotides agree with TRBD1. The CDR3 contains 14 residues. V shed 5 bases and J 6 bases; nucleotides not matched to a gene: 3. Germline-derived CDR1 and CDR2 are MNHEY and SVGAGI. The CDR3 reads CASSTGTGGNEQFF. The CDR3 DNA follows: TGTGCCAGCAGTACTGGGACAGGGGGCAATGAGCAGTTCTTC.

The table lists this clonotype with a few counts. As DNA, the CDR3 is TGTGCCAGTAGTATGGGACAGGGAGGCACCGGGGAGCTGTTTTTT. Translation: CASSMGQGGTGELFF. The rearrangement uses TRBV19 and TRBJ2-2; 9 bases match TRBD1. CDR3 length equals 15 residues. After removal of 3 bases from V and 4 bases from J, the junction contained 3 bases not matched to a gene. Germline-derived CDR1 and CDR2 are LNHDA and SQIVND (reference sequence).